Listed here is a single TCR beta chain. The CDR3 runs 16 residues. V lost 4 bases to trimming and J lost 5 bases; unmatched junction nucleotides: 8. Germline CDR1 LNHDA, CDR2 SQIVND (reference sequence). These data belong to a study of blood T cell repertoires in COVID-19. Profiling relied on immunoSEQ multiplex PCR, and the TCRdb table lists in-frame clones only, not all of them. The profile covers approximately 50,000 clones, with around 80% appearing a single time and 20% to 30% taken by the ten largest. The chain is built from TRBV19 and TRBJ2-5; 12 nucleotides match TRBD2. The sequence was collected from a man in his 70s with acute or convalescent COVID-19. The specimen was peripheral blood. As DNA, the CDR3 is TGTGCCAGTAGTAAGATCCTAGCGGGGGGGGACGAGACCCAGTACTTC. Its translation: CASSKILAGGDETQYF.